A single TCR beta chain is shown here with its context. These data are taken from a study of blood T cell repertoires in COVID-19. Study summary: COVID-19 samples, acute and convalescent, were from the United States, Italy and Spain. Sources were T cells, B-cell-depleted T cells, or PBMCs; the material itself was cDNA or gDNA.

Assignments of participants to cohorts depended upon their own reported clinical history. This CDR3 has 14 residues. V lost 1 base, J lost 11 bases, and 14 bases lay in between. In germline, CDR1 is SGHAT, CDR2 FQNNGV. Under the authors' procedure: Estimated nucleated cell counts came from reference gene primer amplification. The data were produced by immunoSEQ multiplex PCR, yet TCRdb's version contains in-frame clones alone and is incomplete. That table furnishes V, J and clone size, whereas the DNA furnished D and trimming. The table records about 240,000 clones, roughly 86% of them present only once.

The rearrangement joins TRBV11-2 to TRBJ1-4, with D perhaps matching TRBD1 (5 bases). Sequencing was performed on PBMCs or T cells enriched from blood (not recorded which). This receptor was obtained from a woman aged 25 to 45 with acute COVID-19. The CDR3 bases are TGTGCCAGCAGCTTAGGTGGTCCGGAGGGGAAACTGTTTTTT. Encoded protein: CASSLGGPEGKLFF.